These 21 T cell receptor beta chains were sequenced from one sample in a study of blood T cell repertoires in COVID-19. Data came from immunoSEQ multiplex PCR; TCRdb stores just in-frame clones and leaves some out. The data show fewer than 250,000 clones, 65% to 80% seen once. Sequencing was carried out using peripheral blood. These receptors came from a woman aged 45 to 65 with acute or convalescent COVID-19.

This chain uses TRBV7-8 with TRBJ2-1, with TRBD1 matching 9 bases. J gave up 6 bases and V 6 bases, and 9 bases lay outside the gene matches. The CDR3 sequence is 15 residues long. Germline assignment: CDR1 SGHVS and CDR2 FQNEAQ. The CDR3: CASSSGQGRINEQFF. CDR3 nucleotide sequence: TGTGCCAGCAGTTCCGGACAGGGGAGGATCAATGAGCAGTTCTTC.

This clone was picked up one time. The chain links TRBV5-8 to TRBJ2-7; 7 bases fit TRBD2. The length of the CDR3 is 15 residues. Germline CDR1 is SGHTS and CDR2 is YDEGEE. The V segment lost 4 bases and the J segment 2 bases; nucleotides outside the gene matches: 9. The CDR3 here is CASSPAVGGTYEQYF. CDR3 coding DNA: TGTGCCAGCAGCCCGGCTGTGGGGGGGACCTACGAGCAGTACTTC.

The rearrangement joins TRBV28 to TRBJ2-3, with TRBD2 identical over 10 bases. Losses at the gene ends were 5 bases for V and 4 bases for J; bases not matched to a gene: 12. Germline-derived CDR1 and CDR2 are MDHEN and SYDVKM. CDR3 size: 17 residues. As DNA, the CDR3 is TGTGCCAGCAGTCCCCCCCGGCTAGCGGGAGCTGCAGATACGCAGTATTTT. Encoded protein: CASSPPRLAGAADTQYF.

This clone was observed a few times. The chain joins TRBV5-6 to TRBJ2-5, with TRBD1 as a possible D gene (5 bases). Germline V gene lookup returns CDR1 SGHDT and CDR2 YYEEEE. The CDR3 loop spans 11 amino acids. Trimming removed 4 bases at V and 7 bases at J, with 8 bases between. The CDR3, as DNA: TGTGCCAGCAGCCTCCAGGGGACCCAGTACTTC. It translates to CASSLQGTQYF. The full variable domain, with the rest looked up from reference TRBV5-6 and TRBJ2-5, is DAGVTQSPTHLIKTRGQQVTLRCSPKSGHDTVSWYQQALGQGPQFIFQYYEEEERQRGNFPDRFSGHQFPNYSSELNVNALLLGDSALYLCASSLQGTQYFGPGTRLLVL.

This chain connects TRBV20-1 to TRBJ2-5; D is possibly TRBD2 (5 bases). Germline V gives CDR1 DFQATT, CDR2 SNEGSKA (reference sequence). The CDR3 runs 10 residues. Trimming took 3 bases from V and 8 from J, leaving 7 bases between them. CDR3 in amino acids: CSASRLTQYF. CDR3 nucleotides: TGCAGTGCTAGCAGACTAACCCAGTACTTC.

The J gene is TRBJ2-3, the V gene TRBV28, with TRBD1 as a possible D gene (5 bases). The CDR3 length is 15 residues. The V and J ends lost 3 bases and 0 bases respectively, with 10 bases between them. The germline V gene encodes CDR1 MDHEN and CDR2 SYDVKM. DNA for the CDR3: TGTGCCAGCAGTTTCGAGGACAAAAGCACAGATACGCAGTATTTT. Translated: CASSFEDKSTDTQYF.

The rearrangement uses TRBV28 and TRBJ2-7; 9 positions match TRBD2. The CDR3 spans 14 residues. The germline gives CDR1 MDHEN, CDR2 SYDVKM. The V and J ends lost 9 bases and 0 bases, in that order; junction bases with no gene match: 6. The DNA for the CDR3 is TGTGCCAGTCAAGGGACTAGCCACTCCTACGAGCAGTACTTC. As protein: CASQGTSHSYEQYF. The whole variable domain, remainder taken from reference TRBV28 and TRBJ2-7, is DVKVTQSSRYLVKRTGEKVFLECVQDMDHENMFWYRQDPGLGLRLIYFSYDVKMKEKGDIPEGYSVSREKKERFSLILESASTNQTSMYLCASQGTSHSYEQYFGPGTRLTVT.

This clone was picked up one time. This rearrangement joins TRBV7-2 to TRBJ2-7; D uncertain. V was cut by 4 bases and J by 6 bases, with 10 bases left in between. This CDR3 has 12 amino acids. The germline CDR1 and CDR2 sequences are SGHTA and FQGNSA. CDR3 sequence reads: CASSSLRLEQYF. CDR3 DNA: TGTGCCAGCAGCTCCCTCCGACTCGAGCAGTACTTC. The entire variable domain, with the rest obtained from reference TRBV7-2 and TRBJ2-7, is as follows: GAGVSQSPSNKVTEKGKDVELRCDPISGHTALYWYRQSLGQGLEFLIYFQGNSAPDKSGLPSDRFSAERTGGSVSTLTIQRTQQEDSAVYLCASSSLRLEQYFGPGTRLTVT.

The rearrangement links TRBV5-6 to TRBJ1-3, with 10 bases that match TRBD1. The germline CDR1 and CDR2 sequences are SGHDT and YYEEEE. This CDR3 is 16 amino acids long. The junction had 6 bases not matched to a gene; V was cut back by 4 bases and J by 2 bases. CDR3 DNA: TGTGCCAGCAGCGGGGACAGGGGTACAGCTGGAAACACCATATATTTT. Its translation is CASSGDRGTAGNTIYF.

There are a few counts of this clone. V and J are TRBV11-2 and TRBJ1-6; 8 positions match TRBD1. Per the germline V gene, CDR1 is SGHAT and CDR2 is FQNNGV. The ends lost 5 bases at V and 9 bases at J; junction bases unmatched: 9. CDR3 length equals 15 residues. CDR3 region: CASSGQGLGSSPLHF. The CDR3, as DNA: TGTGCCAGCAGCGGACAGGGTTTGGGTAGTTCACCCCTCCACTTT.

Turning to this clone: This sample includes further DNA sequences coding for the same CDR3. The rearrangement links TRBV6-5 to TRBJ2-5, with D possibly being TRBD1 (6 bases). Between the trimmed V and J ends, which lost 6 bases and 1 base, there was a span of 12 bases. Germline CDR1 is MNHEY and CDR2 is SVGAGI. This CDR3 is 14 amino acids long. CDR3: CASSPRTVQETQYF. CDR3 DNA: TGTGCCAGCAGCCCCCGGACAGTCCAAGAGACCCAGTACTTC.

The chain couples TRBV7-2 to TRBJ2-1; 11 bases agree with TRBD2. The CDR3 extends over 14 amino acids. The germline gives CDR1 SGHTA, CDR2 FQGNSA. The V and J ends lost 3 bases and 9 bases, in that order; junction bases with no gene match: 4. The CDR3 sequence: CASSFLAGGAEQFF. CDR3 bases: TGTGCCAGCAGCTTTCTAGCGGGGGGAGCTGAGCAGTTCTTC.

The chain links TRBV6-5 to TRBJ2-1; 13 positions match TRBD2. Germline CDR1 reads MNHEY; CDR2 reads SVGAGI. The CDR3 contains 16 residues. Trimming removed 0 bases from V and 8 bases from J; junction bases left unmatched: 4. This CDR3 is CASSYSRLAGGYEQFF. The CDR3 DNA is TGTGCCAGCAGTTACTCGCGACTAGCGGGAGGCTATGAGCAGTTCTTC.

This clone was seen just once. The chain is built from TRBV5-4 and TRBJ2-7; 7 bases agree with TRBD2. CDR3 length: 13 residues. CDR1 is SGHNT, CDR2 YYREEE, per germline (reference sequence). J lost 6 bases, V lost 0 bases, and 3 bases had no gene match. As DNA, the CDR3 is TGTGCCAGCAGCTTGGGAGGGAGGGGCGAGCAGTACTTC. Amino acid sequence: CASSLGGRGEQYF.

The chain recombines TRBV11-3 with TRBJ2-3; 13 bases fit TRBD2. The CDR3 length is 17 residues. Germline CDR1 is SGHNT and CDR2 is YENEEA. Losses at the gene ends were 5 bases for V and 5 bases for J; bases not matched to a gene: 10. CDR3 loop: CASSLRTSGGHLDTQYF. In DNA, the CDR3 is TGTGCCAGCAGCCTACGGACTAGCGGGGGTCACCTAGATACGCAGTATTTT.

V and J are TRBV2 and TRBJ2-7; D is ambiguous. Trimming cost V 2 bases and J 2 bases, with 7 bases left between them. There are 13 residues in the CDR3. The germline CDR1 and CDR2 sequences are SNHLY and FYNNEI. The CDR3 sequence is CASSENTAYEQYF. For the CDR3, the DNA is TGTGCCAGCAGTGAAAACACAGCCTACGAGCAGTACTTC. Full variable domain (outside the CDR3, taken from reference TRBV2 and TRBJ2-7): EPEVTQTPSHQVTQMGQEVILRCVPISNHLYFYWYRQILGQKVEFLVSFYNNEISEKSEIFDDQFSVERPDGSNFTLKIRSTKLEDSAMYFCASSENTAYEQYFGPGTRLTVT.

The chain combines TRBV4-1 with TRBJ2-7; weak D call: TRBD1 (5 bases). This CDR3 has 15 residues. CDR1 MGHRA and CDR2 YSYEKL come from the germline V gene. V lost 0 bases to trimming and J lost 7 bases, with 16 bases between them. CDR3 protein: CASSQDRVGVGEQYF. The CDR3 DNA is TGCGCCAGCAGCCAAGATCGTGTAGGGGTCGGGGAGCAGTACTTC.

The CDR3 sequence: CASSPEGGLAGGNTGELFF. CDR3 sequence (DNA): TGTGCCAGCAGCCCCGAGGGCGGACTAGCGGGGGGGAACACCGGGGAGCTGTTTTTT. The rearrangement joins TRBV5-5 to TRBJ2-2; 14 positions agree with TRBD2. The V gene's germline CDR1 is SGHKS and CDR2 YYEKEE (reference sequence). With 4 bases clipped from V and 1 base from J, the junction kept 9 bases outside the gene matches. The CDR3 is 19 residues long.

This chain links TRBV18 with TRBJ2-3; 10 bases map to TRBD2. Germline lookup yields CDR1 KGHSH and CDR2 LQKENI. Trimming cost V 5 bases and J 4 bases; bases outside gene matches: 6. There are 15 residues in the CDR3. The CDR3: CASSSAGTSADTQYF. CDR3 DNA: TGTGCCAGCTCAAGTGCCGGGACTAGCGCAGATACGCAGTATTTT.

In this sample, this clone turned up a few times. The CDR3 protein is CASSNPGQGVNGYTF. CDR3 nucleotides: TGTGCCAGCAGTAATCCGGGACAGGGAGTGAATGGCTACACCTTC. The chain recombines TRBV6-5 with TRBJ1-2, with TRBD1 identical over 9 bases. V lost 5 bases to trimming and J lost 6 bases; unmatched junction nucleotides: 10. The CDR3 runs to 15 residues. Germline CDR1 is MNHEY and CDR2 is SVGAGI.

J is TRBJ2-3 and V is TRBV27; 8 bases line up with TRBD2. CDR3 length: 13 residues. The germline gives CDR1 MNHEY, CDR2 SMNVEV (reference sequence). J was trimmed by 1 base and V by 9 bases; bases with no gene match: 3. The CDR3 DNA reads as TGTGCCAGTAAACTAGCGGGCACAGATACGCAGTATTTT. This translates into CASKLAGTDTQYF.